The 31 T cell receptor beta chains given below trace back to one sample, sequenced in a study of T cell changes during pregnancy in multiple sclerosis. Produced via immunoSEQ multiplex PCR; TCRdb's table is partial and in-frame only. The sample records around 59,000 clones, roughly nine tenths being singletons. The specimen was CD4+ T cells from peripheral blood mononuclear cells, collected in the first trimester of pregnancy. The receptors were sampled from a female donor with multiple sclerosis, enrolled in a pregnancy study.

In this sample, this clone turned up many times. V is TRBV7-9 and J is TRBJ2-5, with 11 bases identical to TRBD2. The CDR3 is 14 residues long. Trimming removed 5 bases from V and 5 bases from J; junction bases left unmatched: 4. Germline V gives CDR1 SEHNR, CDR2 FQNEAQ (reference sequence). Here the CDR3 DNA reads TGTGCCAGCAGCACTAGCGGGGGTGGGGAGACCCAGTACTTC. Its translation is CASSTSGGGETQYF.

The J gene is TRBJ2-3, the V gene TRBV18, with D perhaps matching TRBD1 (8 bases). The ends were cut back, 4 bases at V and 3 bases at J, with 20 bases in the middle. Germline V gene data show CDR1 as KGHSH and CDR2 as LQKENI. The CDR3 length is 17 residues. CDR3 DNA: TGTGCCAGCTCACGGAGGGGCCACAGGGGGGGTACAGATACGCAGTATTTT. It codes for CASSRRGHRGGTDTQYF.

This clone was detected once. This rearrangement joins TRBV9 to TRBJ2-4; 7 bases map to TRBD1. This CDR3 region has 13 residues. Losses at the gene ends were 2 bases for V and 5 bases for J; bases not matched to a gene: 1. Per germline, CDR1 SGDLS and CDR2 YYNGEE. CDR3 bases: TGTGCCAGCAGCGTGGACAGGCAAAACATTCAGTACTTC. Protein: CASSVDRQNIQYF.

This clone was recorded a few times. The chain couples TRBV6-1 to TRBJ1-2, with a tentative D call TRBD1 (5 bases). The CDR3 covers 15 residues. The germline V and J ends were trimmed by 1 base and 3 bases, with 12 bases remaining between them. Germline V gives CDR1 MNHNS, CDR2 SASEGT. CDR3: CASSEGDGGYYGYTF. In nucleotides, the CDR3 is TGTGCCAGCAGTGAAGGTGATGGGGGGTACTATGGCTACACCTTC.

The rearrangement joins TRBV19 to TRBJ1-2; no clear D gene. The CDR3 has 16 residues. Trimming took 4 bases from V and 4 from J, leaving 19 bases between them. Germline CDR1 and CDR2: LNHDA and SQIVND (reference sequence). The CDR3 DNA reads as TGTGCCAGTAGTAACTTAACCCCCGGGATAAGCTATGGCTACACCTTC. Protein sequence: CASSNLTPGISYGYTF.

This chain connects TRBV6-6 to TRBJ1-2, with 8 positions matching TRBD1. The CDR3 spans 16 residues. Germline CDR1 MNHNY, CDR2 SVGAGI (reference sequence). Trimming cost V 4 bases and J 4 bases; bases outside gene matches: 11. The CDR3 region has the DNA TGTGCCAGCAGTTCGAATAGGCAGGGGGCAGGCTATGGCTACACCTTC. Protein sequence: CASSSNRQGAGYGYTF.

The V gene is TRBV7-2, the J gene TRBJ2-7; TRBD2 is a possible D gene (7 bases). Trimming took off 0 bases at V and 3 bases at J, with 21 bases between the two ends. The germline CDR1 and CDR2 sequences are SGHTA and FQGNSA. The CDR3 consists of 18 residues. CDR3 coding DNA: TGTGCCAGCAGCTTAGCTGGGGGGGCGCTCGGAGGAATCTACGAGCAGTACTTC. It translates to CASSLAGGALGGIYEQYF. The full variable domain, with the rest looked up from reference TRBV7-2 and TRBJ2-7, is GAGVSQSPSNKVTEKGKDVELRCDPISGHTALYWYRQSLGQGLEFLIYFQGNSAPDKSGLPSDRFSAERTGGSVSTLTIQRTQQEDSAVYLCASSLAGGALGGIYEQYFGPGTRLTVT.

The chain carries TRBV5-6 and TRBJ1-3; 8 nucleotides align to TRBD1. With 4 bases clipped from V and 0 bases from J, the junction kept 9 bases outside the gene matches. This CDR3 contains 17 residues. Looked up from germline, CDR1 is SGHDT and CDR2 is YYEEEE. CDR3: CASSAGDRRLSGNTIYF. As DNA, the CDR3 is TGTGCCAGCAGCGCGGGGGACAGGCGACTCTCTGGAAACACCATATATTTT.

This clone was seen once. This chain links TRBV4-2 with TRBJ2-1; 9 nucleotides line up with TRBD2. J gave up 5 bases and V 2 bases, and 7 bases lay outside the gene matches. The CDR3 is 16 amino acids. The germline CDR1 and CDR2 sequences are LGHNA and YNFKEQ. CDR3 sequence (DNA): TGTGCCAGCAGCCAACGAGTTCTAGCGGGGCACAATGAGCAGTTCTTC. Its protein product is CASSQRVLAGHNEQFF.

The chain has TRBV11-2 and TRBJ1-4, with 8 positions matching TRBD1. In germline, CDR1 is SGHAT, CDR2 FQNNGV. V lost 2 bases to trimming and J lost 4 bases; unmatched junction nucleotides: 12. CDR3 length equals 18 residues. Here the CDR3 reads CASSLPRWDRKYNEKLFF. The CDR3 coding sequence is TGTGCCAGCAGCTTACCCCGATGGGACAGGAAATATAATGAAAAACTGTTTTTT.

This chain links TRBV4-2 with TRBJ1-2, with 7 bases lining up with TRBD1. V shed 5 bases and J 6 bases; nucleotides not matched to a gene: 9. Germline CDR1 and CDR2: LGHNA and YNFKEQ. This CDR3 comprises 14 residues. This CDR3 reads CASSDPQGRHGYTF. For the CDR3, the DNA is TGTGCCAGCAGCGATCCACAGGGGAGGCATGGCTACACCTTC.

The CDR3 loop is CASRPTGFGSPLHF. For the CDR3, the DNA is TGTGCCAGCAGACCCACAGGGTTCGGTTCACCCCTCCACTTT. This sequence joins TRBV6-5 and TRBJ1-6, with D maybe TRBD1 (6 bases). Germline CDR1 MNHEY, CDR2 SVGAGI. V dropped 6 bases and J dropped 9 bases, with 15 bases sitting between them. This CDR3 has 14 residues.

The rearrangement links TRBV30 to TRBJ1-6; D call uncertain. CDR3 length equals 13 residues. Germline lookup yields CDR1 GTSNPN and CDR2 SVGIG (reference sequence). Trimming took off 4 bases at V and 7 bases at J, with 11 bases between the two ends. The CDR3 DNA reads as TGTGCCTGGATGGGCAGCCGGAATTCACCCCTCCACTTT. Translation gives CAWMGSRNSPLHF.

V is TRBV25-1 and J is TRBJ2-3; D not resolved. This CDR3 has 11 residues. CDR1 MGHDK and CDR2 SYGVNS come from the germline V gene. V lost 5 bases to trimming and J lost 5 bases, with 5 bases between them. The CDR3: CASSSRDTQYF. For the CDR3, the DNA is TGTGCCAGCAGTTCTCGAGATACGCAGTATTTT. Full variable domain (rest looked up from reference TRBV25-1 and TRBJ2-3): EADIYQTPRYLVIGTGKKITLECSQTMGHDKMYWYQQDPGMELHLIHYSYGVNSTEKGDLSSESTVSRIRTEHFPLTLESARPSHTSQYLCASSSRDTQYFGPGTRLTVL.

V gene TRBV30 combines with J gene TRBJ1-5; tentative D call: TRBD1 (5 bases). The germline V and J ends were trimmed by 2 bases and 9 bases, with 14 bases remaining between them. CDR3 size: 13 residues. The germline CDR1 and CDR2 sequences are GTSNPN and SVGIG (reference sequence). As DNA, the CDR3 is TGTGCCTGGAGTCAGGGTGTGGGGCGGCCCCAGCATTTT. Translated: CAWSQGVGRPQHF.

This chain joins TRBV7-9 and TRBJ2-5, with 11 bases identical to TRBD2. The CDR3 covers 17 residues. Germline CDR1 SEHNR, CDR2 FQNEAQ (reference sequence). V lost 2 bases, J lost 3 bases, and 8 bases stayed unmatched. CDR3 sequence reads: CASSLTLRGLAEETQYF. The CDR3 DNA reads as TGTGCCAGCAGCTTAACTCTACGGGGACTAGCGGAAGAGACCCAGTACTTC.

The rearrangement links TRBV23-1 to TRBJ1-2; the match to TRBD1 covers 8 bases. TRBV23-1 counts as an open reading frame of uncertain function. Losses at the gene ends were 2 bases for V and 3 bases for J; bases not matched to a gene: 5. The CDR3 sequence is 15 residues long. CDR3 in DNA: TGCGCCAGCAGTCAAGGACAGGGCCTCCACTATGGCTACACCTTC. Its translation: CASSQGQGLHYGYTF.

This sequence joins TRBV5-1 and TRBJ2-3; 11 bases are a match to TRBD2. Germline CDR1 reads SGHRS; CDR2 reads YFSETQ. V dropped 6 bases and J dropped 6; count of bases not matched to a gene: 12. This CDR3 contains 16 residues. Written as DNA, the CDR3 is TGCGCCAGCACCCCAAGACTAGCGGGGCCCTCCGATACGCAGTATTTT. It translates to CASTPRLAGPSDTQYF.

The V call is TRBV18, the J call TRBJ2-7, with unresolved D. The ends were cut back, 6 bases at V and 6 bases at J, with 9 bases in the middle. Looked up from germline, CDR1 is KGHSH and CDR2 is LQKENI. The length of the CDR3 is 11 residues. CDR3 protein: CASSPAGEQYF. The CDR3, as DNA: TGTGCCAGCTCTCCGGCAGGCGAGCAGTACTTC.

V gene TRBV4-2 combines with J gene TRBJ1-2; 7 nucleotides agree with TRBD1. The J segment lost 5 bases and the V segment lost 1 base, leaving 4 bases of the junction unmatched. The germline V gene has CDR1 LGHNA and CDR2 YNFKEQ. The CDR3 sequence is 14 residues long. This CDR3 reads CASSQGGTDYGYTF. The CDR3 bases are TGTGCCAGCAGCCAAGGGGGGACAGATTATGGCTACACCTTC.

The V gene is TRBV19, the J gene TRBJ1-1; TRBD1 aligns across 7 bases. With V trimmed by 7 bases and J by 5 bases, 7 bases remained unmatched. The germline V gene encodes CDR1 LNHDA and CDR2 SQIVND (reference sequence). The CDR3 has 13 amino acids. CDR3 bases: TGTGCCAGTACCGGACAGGTCGGAACTGAAGCTTTCTTT. This sequence encodes CASTGQVGTEAFF.

The V call is TRBV19, the J call TRBJ2-7; tentative D call: TRBD1 (6 bases). Between the trimmed V and J ends, which lost 0 bases and 2 bases, there was a span of 14 bases. The CDR3 is 16 amino acids. Germline CDR1 LNHDA, CDR2 SQIVND (reference sequence). CDR3 protein: CASSIEGGWLAYEQYF. The CDR3 bases are TGTGCCAGTAGTATAGAAGGGGGATGGTTGGCCTACGAGCAGTACTTC.

This chain joins TRBV4-3 and TRBJ1-5, with TRBD1 identical over 10 bases. With V trimmed by 5 bases and J by 3 bases, 4 bases remained unmatched. CDR3 length equals 15 residues. CDR1 LGHNA and CDR2 YSLEER come from the germline V gene. CDR3 in amino acids: CASSLDRGYNQPQHF. CDR3 nucleotide sequence: TGCGCCAGCAGCTTGGACAGGGGGTACAATCAGCCCCAGCATTTT.

The genes are TRBV7-2 and TRBJ1-4; D perhaps matches TRBD1 (6 bases). CDR3 length equals 14 residues. The germline V and J ends were trimmed by 3 bases and 3 bases, with 8 bases remaining between them. Germline CDR1 and CDR2: SGHTA and FQGNSA. The CDR3 spells CASSFTGPNEKLFF. The CDR3 DNA reads TGTGCCAGCAGCTTTACAGGGCCTAATGAAAAACTGTTTTTT.

The V gene is TRBV6-5, the J gene TRBJ1-6; a possible D gene is TRBD1 (6 bases). Germline values: CDR1 MNHEY, CDR2 SVGAGI. The CDR3 sequence is 15 residues long. V shed 2 bases and J shed 9 bases, with 14 bases lying between them. The CDR3: CASSYGGAGGSPLHF. The CDR3 DNA follows: TGTGCCAGCAGTTACGGGGGGGCTGGCGGTTCACCCCTCCACTTT.

This rearrangement joins TRBV9 to TRBJ1-1; D is uncertain. This CDR3 contains 12 residues. Deletions cut 0 bases from V and 2 bases from J, with 2 bases between. Germline V CDR1 and CDR2: SGDLS, YYNGEE. The CDR3 region is CASSVANTEAFF. The CDR3 nucleotides read TGTGCCAGCAGCGTAGCTAACACTGAAGCTTTCTTT.

The chain employs TRBV7-2 and TRBJ2-7; D call uncertain. V was trimmed by 2 bases and J by 1 base, leaving 12 bases between them. The CDR3 runs to 15 residues. The V gene's germline CDR1 is SGHTA and CDR2 FQGNSA. The DNA of the CDR3 is TGTGCCAGCAGCTTAAAAGTGAGTGAGTCCTACGAGCAGTACTTC. Protein product: CASSLKVSESYEQYF.

This chain uses TRBV25-1 with TRBJ2-1; 9 bases map to TRBD2. Germline V gene sequence: CDR1 MGHDK, CDR2 SYGVNS. V lost 8 bases, J lost 7 bases, and 12 bases stayed unmatched. This CDR3 comprises 15 residues. The CDR3 reads CASSLAGGPKNEQFF. CDR3 bases: TGTGCCAGCTCCCTGGCGGGGGGGCCTAAGAATGAGCAGTTCTTC.

In this sample, this clone turned up once. Here the CDR3 reads CASGYDRPQHF. Written as DNA, the CDR3 is TGTGCTAGTGGTTATGACAGGCCCCAGCATTTT. The chain employs TRBV12-5 and TRBJ1-5; D might be TRBD1 (5 bases). CDR1 and CDR2 (germline): LGHNT, FRNRAP. CDR3 length: 11 amino acids. V dropped 4 bases and J dropped 9 bases, with 7 bases sitting between them.

The count of this clone is one. The V gene is TRBV10-3, the J gene TRBJ1-1; 8 bases are a match to TRBD1. This CDR3 contains 15 residues. V trimming: 3 bases; J trimming: 5 bases; junction bases outside the gene matches: 8. CDR1 ENHRY and CDR2 SYGVKD come from the germline V gene. The CDR3 nucleotides are TGTGCCATCAGTGACTTTCGACAGGGGAAGACTGAAGCTTTCTTT. Its translation: CAISDFRQGKTEAFF.

This clone was seen once. The rearrangement uses TRBV30 and TRBJ2-7; D might be TRBD1 (5 bases). CDR1 and CDR2 (germline): GTSNPN, SVGIG (reference sequence). The CDR3 has 14 amino acids. V gave up 0 bases and J gave up 1 base, with 10 bases separating them. CDR3 sequence (DNA): TGTGCCTGGAGTGTGTCAGGACAATCCTACGAGCAGTACTTC. Amino acid sequence: CAWSVSGQSYEQYF.